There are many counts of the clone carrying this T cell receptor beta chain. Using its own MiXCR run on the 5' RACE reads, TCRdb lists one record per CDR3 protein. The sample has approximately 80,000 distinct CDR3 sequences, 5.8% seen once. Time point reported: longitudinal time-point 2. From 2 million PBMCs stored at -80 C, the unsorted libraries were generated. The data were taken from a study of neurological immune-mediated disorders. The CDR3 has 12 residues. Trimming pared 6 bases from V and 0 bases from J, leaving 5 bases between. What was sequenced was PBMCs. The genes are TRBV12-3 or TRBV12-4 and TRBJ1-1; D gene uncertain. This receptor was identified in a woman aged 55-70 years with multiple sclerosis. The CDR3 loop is CASRNMNTEAFF. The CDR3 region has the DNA TGTGCCAGCAGGAACATGAACACTGAAGCTTTCTTT.